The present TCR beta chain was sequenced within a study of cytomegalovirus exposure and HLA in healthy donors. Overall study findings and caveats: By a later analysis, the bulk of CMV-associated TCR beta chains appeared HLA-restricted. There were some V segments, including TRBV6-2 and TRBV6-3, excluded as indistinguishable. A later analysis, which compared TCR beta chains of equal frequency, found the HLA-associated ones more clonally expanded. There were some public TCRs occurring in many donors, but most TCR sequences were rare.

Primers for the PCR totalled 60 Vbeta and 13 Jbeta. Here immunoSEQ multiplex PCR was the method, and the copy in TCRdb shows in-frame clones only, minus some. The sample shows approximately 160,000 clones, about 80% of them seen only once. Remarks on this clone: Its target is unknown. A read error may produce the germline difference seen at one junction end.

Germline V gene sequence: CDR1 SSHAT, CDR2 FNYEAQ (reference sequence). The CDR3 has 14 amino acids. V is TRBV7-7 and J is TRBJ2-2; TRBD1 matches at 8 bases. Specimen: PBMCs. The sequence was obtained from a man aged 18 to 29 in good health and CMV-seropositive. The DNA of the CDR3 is TGTGCTAGCAGCTTAGGACAGGGCGGCGGGGAGCTGTTTTTT. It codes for CASSLGQGGGELFF.